This T cell receptor beta chain appears in the sequencing data of a study of T cells in Graves' hyperthyroidism and ophthalmopathy. Study at large: Peripheral blood was acquired at first diagnosis, ahead of any therapy whatsoever.

The CDR3 spans 19 residues. Germline values: CDR1 MNHNS, CDR2 SASEGT. Losses at the gene ends were 8 bases for V and 3 bases for J; bases not matched to a gene: 19. General observations from the study: Among thyroid clonotypes expanded above 0.001, most also appeared in blood.

The investigators amplified TCR beta CDR3 regions from RNA transcripts. A first-round RT-PCR of the TCR CDR3 used the HTBI primer set. TCRdb used MiXCR to reprocess the multiplex PCR reads, holding one entry per CDR3 protein. This table holds more than 500,000 distinct CDR3 sequences, about a sixth found once. This clonotype was counted only a few times. What it binds is not known. Stable hyperthyroidism: no ophthalmopathy progression over 18 months of follow-up. The PBMCs were sourced from fresh peripheral blood (about 10 ml). The sequenced material came from blood. The J gene is TRBJ2-2, the V gene TRBV6-1, with 9 bases fitting TRBD1. This clonotype was sampled from a woman younger than 45 with Graves' hyperthyroidism. CDR3 in DNA: TGTGCCAGCGGACCCGAGGGGACAGGGATTTTTGGGGACACCGGGGAGCTGTTTTTT. Its translation is CASGPEGTGIFGDTGELFF.